This entry lists 28 T cell receptor beta chains sequenced from one sample in a study of graft-versus-host responses after intestinal transplantation. This table comes from immunoSEQ multiplex PCR, and its TCRdb copy is limited to in-frame clones, with some not included. The sample yields fewer than 45,000 clones, roughly 91% seen once. The specimen was PBMCs, collected 524 days after transplant. All receptors come from a human patient who received an intestinal transplant, so some T cells may come from the graft donor.

The rearrangement joins TRBV5-1 to TRBJ2-3, with TRBD1 matching over 9 bases. This CDR3 is built from 14 residues. With V trimmed by 5 bases and J by 4 bases, 5 bases remained unmatched. Germline assignment: CDR1 SGHRS and CDR2 YFSETQ. The CDR3 here is CASSWTGVADTQYF. The CDR3 DNA reads TGCGCCAGCAGTTGGACAGGGGTCGCAGATACGCAGTATTTT.

This clone was detected a few times. This chain joins TRBV10-3 and TRBJ2-3; 8 bases line up with TRBD1. Germline trimming cut 10 bases from V and 2 bases from J; bases unmatched to any gene: 5. Germline CDR1 reads ENHRY; CDR2 reads SYGVKD. There are 13 residues in the CDR3. CDR3 coding DNA: TGTGCCACTTCGGACAGGGACACAGATACGCAGTATTTT. Protein sequence: CATSDRDTDTQYF.

This clone occurred once. This chain links TRBV9 with TRBJ1-3; the match to TRBD1 covers 7 bases. Germline V gene sequence: CDR1 SGDLS, CDR2 YYNGEE. The CDR3 is 14 residues long. The junction had 14 bases not matched to a gene; V was cut back by 9 bases and J by 8 bases. As DNA, the CDR3 is TGTGCCATCCTAACAGGGGATTACGGAGACACCATATATTTT. This translates into CAILTGDYGDTIYF.

The chain has TRBV7-9 and TRBJ1-1; weak D call: TRBD1 (5 bases). Germline assignment: CDR1 SEHNR and CDR2 FQNEAQ (reference sequence). The length of the CDR3 is 13 residues. Trimming left V 4 bases short and J 4 bases short, with 10 bases between. The CDR3 protein is CASSSFGGTEAFF. In DNA, the CDR3 is TGTGCCAGCAGCTCATTTGGGGGCACTGAAGCTTTCTTT.

The rearrangement links TRBV18 to TRBJ2-7; 11 positions match TRBD1. This CDR3 spans 14 amino acids. The ends lost 3 bases at V and 2 bases at J; junction bases unmatched: 0. CDR1 KGHSH and CDR2 LQKENI come from the germline V gene. The CDR3 nucleotides are TGTGCCAGCTCACCGGGACAGGGGGCCTACGAGCAGTACTTC. It translates to CASSPGQGAYEQYF.

This chain links TRBV19 with TRBJ2-2; possibly TRBD2 for D (7 bases). The germline CDR1 and CDR2 sequences are LNHDA and SQIVND (reference sequence). Trimming pared 6 bases from V and 6 bases from J, leaving 11 bases between. The CDR3 length is 13 residues. The CDR3 region has the DNA TGTGCCAGTAGACTAGGGGGGGCCGGGGAGCTGTTTTTT. This sequence encodes CASRLGGAGELFF. Combining the CDR3 with reference TRBV19 and TRBJ2-2 gives the whole variable domain DGGITQSPKYLFRKEGQNVTLSCEQNLNHDAMYWYRQDPGQGLRLIYYSQIVNDFQKGDIAEGYSVSREKKESFPLTVTSAQKNPTAFYLCASRLGGAGELFFGEGSRLTVL.

The gene calls are TRBV7-8 and TRBJ2-6; D remains unclear. The CDR3 is 19 residues long. Looked up from germline, CDR1 is SGHVS and CDR2 is FQNEAQ. V shed 1 base and J shed 4 bases, with 20 bases lying between them. CDR3 sequence (DNA): TGTGCCAGCAGCTTAGTCTGGCAGGCCTATAGGGCCGGGGCCAACGTCCTGACTTTC. Translating it yields CASSLVWQAYRAGANVLTF.

This clone was counted a single time. An end of the junction differs from the germline gene, which may be a read error. The sample has other DNA sequences that encode this CDR3 too. This chain uses TRBV28 with TRBJ2-2, with TRBD1 matching over 8 bases. CDR3 length: 14 amino acids. CDR1 MDHEN and CDR2 SYDVKM come from the germline V gene. The CDR3: CASSLDRGAGELFF. CDR3 DNA: TGTGCCAGCAGTTTAGACAGGGGAGCCGGAGAGCTGTTTTTT.

The chain joins TRBV18 to TRBJ2-1; 11 bases fit TRBD2. The V gene end was trimmed by 2 bases and the J gene end by 8 bases; junction bases not matched to a gene: 5. The CDR3 is made up of 15 amino acids. CDR1 KGHSH and CDR2 LQKENI come from the germline V gene. The DNA for the CDR3 is TGTGCCAGCTCACCAATGGGACTAGCGGTACATGAGCAGTTCTTC. Protein: CASSPMGLAVHEQFF.

The rearrangement links TRBV6-5 to TRBJ2-1, with 12 bases matching TRBD2. This CDR3 region has 15 residues. With 6 bases clipped from V and 7 bases from J, the junction kept 7 bases outside the gene matches. Per germline, CDR1 MNHEY and CDR2 SVGAGI. CDR3 protein: CASSLTSGRINEQFF. CDR3 DNA sequence: TGTGCCAGCAGCTTAACTAGCGGGAGGATAAATGAGCAGTTCTTC.

The chain recombines TRBV7-2 with TRBJ2-1; 15 positions agree with TRBD2. The CDR3 totals 19 residues. The germline gives CDR1 SGHTA, CDR2 FQGNSA. The V gene end was trimmed by 1 base and the J gene end by 2 bases; junction bases not matched to a gene: 6. The CDR3 DNA is TGTGCCAGCAGCTTAGTACCCGGGACTAGCGGGGGGACCTACAATGAGCAGTTCTTC. It translates to CASSLVPGTSGGTYNEQFF.

The chain combines TRBV5-1 with TRBJ2-1, with 10 nucleotides matching TRBD2. Trimming took 7 bases from V and 2 from J; bases not matched to a gene: 6. The germline CDR1 and CDR2 sequences are SGHRS and YFSETQ. This CDR3 is 15 amino acids long. The CDR3 bases are TGCGCCAGCGAACAGCGGGAGGGCGCCTACAATGAGCAGTTCTTC. This encodes CASEQREGAYNEQFF.

The chain has TRBV5-1 and TRBJ1-6; 7 positions match TRBD1. There are 15 residues in the CDR3. After removal of 0 bases from V and 6 bases from J, the junction contained 3 bases not matched to a gene. Germline CDR1 SGHRS, CDR2 YFSETQ. CDR3 amino acids: CASSLEDRSNSPLHF. The CDR3 bases are TGCGCCAGCAGCTTGGAGGACAGGAGTAATTCACCCCTCCACTTT.

The chain is built from TRBV19 and TRBJ1-1; 7 bases match TRBD1. The V segment lost 8 bases and the J segment 5 bases; nucleotides outside the gene matches: 14. The CDR3 totals 15 residues. Per the germline V gene, CDR1 is LNHDA and CDR2 is SQIVND (reference sequence). CDR3 in amino acids: CASGDRAGRGTEAFF. DNA for the CDR3: TGTGCCAGTGGAGACAGGGCGGGACGGGGAACTGAAGCTTTCTTT.

The chain recombines TRBV19 with TRBJ2-5; D might be TRBD2 (7 bases). There are 14 residues in the CDR3. Germline values: CDR1 LNHDA, CDR2 SQIVND (reference sequence). Between the trimmed V and J ends, which lost 3 bases and 5 bases, there was a span of 13 bases. Written as DNA, the CDR3 is TGTGCCAGTAGTATGTCGGGGGGCAGGGAGACCCAGTACTTC. Translating gives CASSMSGGRETQYF.

This sequence joins TRBV6-1 and TRBJ2-7, with D hard to call. CDR1 MNHNS and CDR2 SASEGT come from the germline V gene. CDR3 length equals 13 residues. Trimming pared 4 bases from V and 0 bases from J, leaving 7 bases between. Here the CDR3 DNA reads TGTGCCAGCAGTGCCGGCCCCTCCTACGAGCAGTACTTC. Amino acid sequence: CASSAGPSYEQYF.

The genes are TRBV4-1 and TRBJ2-1; tentative D call: TRBD1 (6 bases). The CDR3 is 14 residues long. Germline CDR1 reads MGHRA; CDR2 reads YSYEKL. Trimming left V 2 bases short and J 7 bases short, with 12 bases between. The chain's CDR3 is CASSQMQDRNEQFF. CDR3 coding DNA: TGCGCCAGCAGCCAAATGCAGGACAGAAATGAGCAGTTCTTC.

This clone was detected a few times. CDR3 nucleotide sequence: TGCAGCGCTCGGGGACAGCGGGACTCCTACAATGAGCAGTTCTTC. This codes for CSARGQRDSYNEQFF. The chain uses TRBV29-1 and TRBJ2-1; D possibly matches TRBD1 or TRBD2 (7 bases each). Looked up from germline, CDR1 is SQVTM and CDR2 is ANQGSEA. Between the trimmed V and J ends, which lost 7 bases and 0 bases, there was a span of 16 bases. This CDR3 spans 15 amino acids.

The chain employs TRBV7-2 and TRBJ1-5; D ambiguous. Germline V gene sequence: CDR1 SGHTA, CDR2 FQGNSA. V was cut by 5 bases and J by 3 bases, with 14 bases left in between. The CDR3 has 15 residues. In DNA, the CDR3 is TGTGCCAGCAGCCCCACTTGGGTCTCCAATCAGCCCCAGCATTTT. It translates to CASSPTWVSNQPQHF. Supplemented by reference TRBV7-2 and TRBJ1-5, the full variable domain reads GAGVSQSPSNKVTEKGKDVELRCDPISGHTALYWYRQSLGQGLEFLIYFQGNSAPDKSGLPSDRFSAERTGGSVSTLTIQRTQQEDSAVYLCASSPTWVSNQPQHFGDGTRLSIL.

This clone was detected once. The V gene is TRBV19, the J gene TRBJ1-2; a weak D match, TRBD1 (6 bases). CDR1 LNHDA and CDR2 SQIVND come from the germline V gene (reference sequence). The CDR3 spans 16 residues. V lost 1 base and J lost 4, with 16 bases in between. In DNA, the CDR3 is TGTGCCAGTAGTATAGGCATATACAGGGAGGCCTATGGCTACACCTTC. Residues: CASSIGIYREAYGYTF.

The sample holds one count of this clone. The chain recombines TRBV30 with TRBJ1-1; D call uncertain. The CDR3 sequence is 13 residues long. CDR1 and CDR2 from the germline V gene are GTSNPN and SVGIG (reference sequence). V was pared by 2 bases and J by 1 base, with 8 bases between. The CDR3: CAWSSSGNTEAFF. As DNA, the CDR3 is TGTGCCTGGAGTTCCAGTGGGAACACTGAAGCTTTCTTT.

V is TRBV7-2 and J is TRBJ2-3; D uncertain. The V end lost 0 bases, the J end lost 6 bases, and 10 bases lay between the germline ends. CDR1 and CDR2 from the germline V gene are SGHTA and FQGNSA. The CDR3 covers 14 residues. CDR3 coding DNA: TGTGCCAGCAGCTTAGCGCGCAGTAGGGATACGCAGTATTTT. Translation: CASSLARSRDTQYF.

The V call is TRBV2, the J call TRBJ2-1; TRBD2 agrees at 8 bases. From germline, CDR1 is SNHLY and CDR2 FYNNEI. V was pared by 2 bases and J by 5 bases, with 8 bases of the junction left unmatched. The CDR3 sequence is 16 residues long. CDR3 sequence reads: CASSERIAGGDNEQFF. As DNA, the CDR3 is TGTGCCAGCAGTGAAAGGATTGCGGGAGGCGACAATGAGCAGTTCTTC.

The chain carries TRBV7-2 and TRBJ2-1; D is ambiguous. The CDR3 extends over 15 amino acids. Germline CDR1 and CDR2: SGHTA and FQGNSA. Trimming took 2 bases from V and 4 from J, leaving 12 bases between them. CDR3 region: CASSLIIGLYNEQFF. The CDR3 DNA reads TGTGCCAGCAGCTTAATTATCGGGCTATACAATGAGCAGTTCTTC.

The chain carries TRBV6-5 and TRBJ1-1; D possibly corresponds to TRBD1 (6 bases). Germline V gene data show CDR1 as MNHEY and CDR2 as SVGAGI. This CDR3 contains 13 residues. The ends were cut back, 5 bases at V and 2 bases at J, with 9 bases in the middle. The CDR3 loop is CASSGQINTEAFF. Written as DNA, the CDR3 is TGTGCCAGCAGTGGACAGATTAACACTGAAGCTTTCTTT.

The gene calls are TRBV5-1 and TRBJ2-3; 8 bases line up with TRBD2. The CDR3 sequence is 15 residues long. Germline CDR1 reads SGHRS; CDR2 reads YFSETQ. V shed 1 base, J shed 1 base, and the junction held 2 bases outside the gene matches. In nucleotides, the CDR3 is TGCGCCAGCAGCTTGCCAGCGGGAGGCACAGATACGCAGTATTTT. As protein: CASSLPAGGTDTQYF.

The chain has TRBV11-2 and TRBJ2-7, with 8 bases identical to TRBD1. CDR1 and CDR2 from the germline V gene are SGHAT and FQNNGV. The junction had 11 bases not matched to a gene; V was cut back by 7 bases and J by 3 bases. The CDR3 contains 15 residues. Here the CDR3 reads CASTAFQGAIYEQYF. The CDR3 DNA is TGTGCCAGCACCGCCTTCCAGGGGGCGATCTACGAGCAGTACTTC.

This clone was seen a few times. The J gene is TRBJ1-2, the V gene TRBV6-5; D is perhaps TRBD1 (5 bases). The V end lost 0 bases, the J end lost 6 bases, and 8 bases lay between the germline ends. In germline, CDR1 is MNHEY, CDR2 SVGAGI. The CDR3 length is 13 residues. The DNA of the CDR3 is TGTGCCAGCAGTTACTCGACGGGGGATGGCTACACCTTC. Amino acids: CASSYSTGDGYTF.